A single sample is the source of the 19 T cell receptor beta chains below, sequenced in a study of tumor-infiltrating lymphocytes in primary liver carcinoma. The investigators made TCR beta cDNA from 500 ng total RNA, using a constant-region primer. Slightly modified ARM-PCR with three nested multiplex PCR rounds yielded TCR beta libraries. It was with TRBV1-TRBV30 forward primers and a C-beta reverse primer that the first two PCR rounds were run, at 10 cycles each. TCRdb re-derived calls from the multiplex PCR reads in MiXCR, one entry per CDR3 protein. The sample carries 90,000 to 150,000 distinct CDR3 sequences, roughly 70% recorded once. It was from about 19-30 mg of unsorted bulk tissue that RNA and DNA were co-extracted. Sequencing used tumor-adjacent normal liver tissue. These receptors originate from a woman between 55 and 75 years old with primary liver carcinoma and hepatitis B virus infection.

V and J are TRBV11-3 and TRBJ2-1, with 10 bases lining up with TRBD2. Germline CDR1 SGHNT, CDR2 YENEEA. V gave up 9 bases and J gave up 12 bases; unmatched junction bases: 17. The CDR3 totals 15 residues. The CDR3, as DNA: TGTGCCAGTGGCTTAGGAACTAGCGGGAAGCTTGTGCAGTTCTTC. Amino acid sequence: CASGLGTSGKLVQFF.

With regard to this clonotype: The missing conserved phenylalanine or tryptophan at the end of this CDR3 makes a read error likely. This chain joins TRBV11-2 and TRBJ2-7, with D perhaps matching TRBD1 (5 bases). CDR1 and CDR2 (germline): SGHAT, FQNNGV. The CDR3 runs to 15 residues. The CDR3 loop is CTSSYKATTGYEQYS. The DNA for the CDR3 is TGTACCAGCAGCTATAAAGCTACCACAGGCTACGAGCAGTACTCC.

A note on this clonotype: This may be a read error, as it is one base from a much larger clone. The CDR3 here is CASSPRSTSGNYGQFF. The CDR3 DNA is TGCGCCAGCAGCCCGAGGAGTACTAGCGGGAACTATGGGCAGTTCTTC. V and J are TRBV5-1 and TRBJ2-1, with 10 nucleotides matching TRBD2. The CDR3 totals 16 residues. Germline V gene data show CDR1 as SGHRS and CDR2 as YFSETQ. The ends lost 4 bases at V and 12 bases at J; junction bases unmatched: 16.

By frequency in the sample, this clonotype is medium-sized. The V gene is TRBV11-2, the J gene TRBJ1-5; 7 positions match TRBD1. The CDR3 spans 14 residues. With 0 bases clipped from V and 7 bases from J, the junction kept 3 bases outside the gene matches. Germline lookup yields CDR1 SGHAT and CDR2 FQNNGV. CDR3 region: CASSLDRGAQPQHF. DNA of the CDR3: TGTGCCAGCAGCTTAGACAGGGGGGCCCAGCCCCAGCATTTT. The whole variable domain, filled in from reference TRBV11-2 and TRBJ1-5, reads EAGVAQSPRYKIIEKRQSVAFWCNPISGHATLYWYQQILGQGPKLLIQFQNNGVVDDSQLPKDRFSAERLKGVDSTLKIQPAKLEDSAVYLCASSLDRGAQPQHFGDGTRLSIL.

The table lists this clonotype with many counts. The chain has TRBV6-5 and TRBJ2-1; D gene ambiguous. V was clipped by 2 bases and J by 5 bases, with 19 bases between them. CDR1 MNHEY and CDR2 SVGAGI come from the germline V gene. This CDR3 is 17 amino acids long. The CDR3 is CASSYGSSSILNNEQFF. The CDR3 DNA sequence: TGTGCCAGCAGTTACGGATCGTCCTCGATACTAAACAATGAGCAGTTCTTC.

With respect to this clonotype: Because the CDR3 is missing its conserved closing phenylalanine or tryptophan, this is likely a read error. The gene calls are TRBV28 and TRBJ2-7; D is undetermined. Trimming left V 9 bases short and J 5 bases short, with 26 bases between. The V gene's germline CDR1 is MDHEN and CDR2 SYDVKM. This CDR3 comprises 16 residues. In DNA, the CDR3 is TGTGCCAGTGCCCTCAGGACGTCCCTAACTTTCAACGAGCAGTACTAC. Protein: CASALRTSLTFNEQYY.

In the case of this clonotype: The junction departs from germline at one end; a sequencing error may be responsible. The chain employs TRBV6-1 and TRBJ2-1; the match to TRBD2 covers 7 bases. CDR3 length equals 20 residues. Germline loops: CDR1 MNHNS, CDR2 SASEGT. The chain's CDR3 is CTSSEFRVSSGMSTYNEQFF. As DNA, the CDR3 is TGTACCAGCAGTGAATTCCGGGTCTCTAGCGGAATGTCGACCTACAATGAGCAGTTCTTC.

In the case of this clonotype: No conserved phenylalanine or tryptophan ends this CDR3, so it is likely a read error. CDR3 in amino acids: CACSQAKGLTANEQFL. In DNA, the CDR3 is TGTGCCTGCAGCCAAGCCAAGGGACTAACGGCCAATGAGCAGTTCCTC. The chain links TRBV4-2 to TRBJ2-1, with 7 bases matching TRBD2. CDR1 and CDR2 from the germline V gene are LGHNA and YNFKEQ. CDR3 length: 16 amino acids.

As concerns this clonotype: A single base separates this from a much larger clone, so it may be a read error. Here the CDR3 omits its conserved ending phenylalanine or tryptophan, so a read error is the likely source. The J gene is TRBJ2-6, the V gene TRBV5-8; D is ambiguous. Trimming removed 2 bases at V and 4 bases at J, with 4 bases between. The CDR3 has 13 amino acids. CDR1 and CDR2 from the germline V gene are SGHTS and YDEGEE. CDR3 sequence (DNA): TGTGCCAGCAGCTTTGAGGGGGCCAACGTCCTGACTATC. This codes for CASSFEGANVLTI.

The CDR3 sequence is CASSSVGSPNEQFF. The CDR3 DNA is TGTGCCAGCAGCTCAGTCGGGAGTCCCAATGAGCAGTTCTTC. The V and J genes are TRBV11-2 and TRBJ2-1, with a possible D match to TRBD2 (6 bases). Trimming took 4 bases from V and 6 from J, leaving 13 bases between them. The CDR3 spans 14 residues. CDR1 is SGHAT and CDR2 is FQNNGV in the germline V gene.

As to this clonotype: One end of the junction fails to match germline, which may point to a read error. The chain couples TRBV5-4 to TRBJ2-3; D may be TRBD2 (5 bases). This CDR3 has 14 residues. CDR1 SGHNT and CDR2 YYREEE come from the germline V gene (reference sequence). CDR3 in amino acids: CASSSKEGTDMQCF. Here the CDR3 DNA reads TGTGCCAGCAGCTCCAAAGAGGGCACAGATATGCAGTGTTTT.

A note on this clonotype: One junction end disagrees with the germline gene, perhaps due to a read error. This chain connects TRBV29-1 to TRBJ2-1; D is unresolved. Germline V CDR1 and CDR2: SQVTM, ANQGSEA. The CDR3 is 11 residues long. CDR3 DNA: TGCAACGTTGAAGTTTTTAATGATCAGTTCTTC. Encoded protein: CNVEVFNDQFF.

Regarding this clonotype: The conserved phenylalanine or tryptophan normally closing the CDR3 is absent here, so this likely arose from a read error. The CDR3 loop is CASSLIGALTDTQYL. The DNA of the CDR3 is TGTGCCAGCAGCTTGATAGGGGCTCTCACAGATACGCAGTATCTT. This chain uses TRBV5-5 with TRBJ2-3; D is possibly TRBD1 (5 bases). Deletions cut 1 base from V and 2 bases from J, with 11 bases between. This CDR3 region has 15 residues. Germline CDR1 is SGHKS and CDR2 is YYEKEE (reference sequence).

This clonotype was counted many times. The CDR3 spells CAWKGTGGFGQPQHF. The DNA of the CDR3 is TGTGCCTGGAAAGGGACAGGGGGGTTTGGTCAGCCCCAGCATTTT. This chain joins TRBV30 and TRBJ1-5; 11 bases are a match to TRBD1. V trimming: 4 bases; J trimming: 6 bases; junction bases outside the gene matches: 8. The CDR3 length is 15 residues. Germline CDR1 and CDR2: GTSNPN and SVGIG (reference sequence).

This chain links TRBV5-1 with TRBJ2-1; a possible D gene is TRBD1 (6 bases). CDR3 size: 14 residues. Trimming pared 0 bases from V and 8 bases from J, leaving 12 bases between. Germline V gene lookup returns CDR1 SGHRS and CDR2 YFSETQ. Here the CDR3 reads CASSLEAGAYEQFF. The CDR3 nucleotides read TGCGCCAGCAGCTTGGAGGCAGGGGCATATGAGCAGTTCTTC.

The CDR3 coding sequence is TGTGCCAGCAGAAGGTCGGGGGTCCTAGAGACCCAGTACTTC. Its protein is CASRRSGVLETQYF. This chain links TRBV7-9 with TRBJ2-5; weak D call: TRBD2 (6 bases). V was clipped by 6 bases and J by 4 bases, with 15 bases between them. The length of the CDR3 is 14 residues. Germline loops: CDR1 SEHNR, CDR2 FQNEAQ (reference sequence).

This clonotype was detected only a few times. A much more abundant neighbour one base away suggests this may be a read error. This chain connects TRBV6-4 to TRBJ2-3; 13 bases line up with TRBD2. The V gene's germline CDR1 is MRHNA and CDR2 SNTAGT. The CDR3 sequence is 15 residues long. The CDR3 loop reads CASSDGTSGTGTQYF. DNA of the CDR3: TGTGCCAGCAGTGACGGGACTAGCGGGACAGGTACGCAGTATTTT.

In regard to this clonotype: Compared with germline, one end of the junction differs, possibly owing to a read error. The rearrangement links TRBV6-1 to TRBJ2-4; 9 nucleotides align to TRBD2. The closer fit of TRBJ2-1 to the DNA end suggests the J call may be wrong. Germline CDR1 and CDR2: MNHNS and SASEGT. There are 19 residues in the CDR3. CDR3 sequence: CASSEEASGRTSAKNIQFF. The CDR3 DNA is TGTGCAAGCAGTGAAGAGGCAAGCGGGAGGACTAGCGCCAAGAACATTCAGTTCTTC.

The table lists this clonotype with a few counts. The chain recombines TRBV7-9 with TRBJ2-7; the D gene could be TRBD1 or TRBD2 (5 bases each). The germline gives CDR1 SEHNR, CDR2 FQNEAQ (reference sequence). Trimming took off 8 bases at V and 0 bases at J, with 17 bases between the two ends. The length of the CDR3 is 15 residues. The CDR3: CASGPTGQGSYEQYF. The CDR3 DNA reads TGTGCCAGCGGGCCCACGGGGCAGGGCTCCTACGAGCAGTACTTC.